This TCR beta chain was observed in a study of identical twins (dated by TCRdb to 2016 to 2017). Some background on the complete study: TCR alpha and beta repertoires from monozygotic twins, unrelated adults of various ages and cord blood were deep-sequenced to test whether fetal clonotypes persist. To rule out contamination, replicate twin experiments were performed at different times with different library preparation protocols.

Libraries were constructed by 5' RACE. Sequencing instrument: Illumina HiSeq 2000. Template switching introduced a universal primer binding site; the final cDNA contained a unique molecular identifier, enabling accurate counting of TCR cDNA molecules. First-strand cDNA for TCR alpha and beta chains was synthesized from specific primers in the conserved constant-segment region. To control for contamination, every cDNA library was double barcoded, receiving both a SMART-Mk sample barcode and Illumina barcodes. TruSeq adapter sequences along with Illumina sample barcodes were introduced in two successive PCR steps. The Illumina HiSeq platform was used with custom primers to sequence TCR alpha and beta cDNA libraries. Regarding the original processing steps: MiGEC was used to process raw reads and extract unique molecular identifiers, and MiXCR was used to find CDR3 positions. For each individual, recombination models were inferred using an EM algorithm with the repgenHMM and IGoR tools. Shared clonotypes were analyzed with the tcR package in R, and sharing was normalized by the product of cloneset sizes. To study raw recombination without the effects of thymic and clonal selection, out-of-frame nonproductive sequences were analyzed. TCRdb reran the public reads through fastp at Q25 and MiXCR, keeping productive beta chains. Duplicate CDR3 protein sequences are folded into a single record with the most common DNA and genes. These V and J calls originate from TCRdb's pipeline instead of the authors' own analysis. This sample comprises 690,000 or so distinct CDR3 sequences, around 8.6% of them detected only once. The ten largest clones take up around 0.98% of the sample.

General findings and caveats noted by the study authors: Out-of-frame TCR alpha sequences shared between twins showed an excess of low generation-probability sequences compared with coincidental sharing between unrelated individuals. Because the same donors could not be followed over many years, the conclusions relied on cross-sectional statistical analysis. In monozygotic twins, recombination models systematically underestimated out-of-frame TCR alpha sharing, but the models matched the sharing seen between unrelated individuals. Fewer insertions were carried by abundant cord blood beta clonotypes; a weaker similar trend was observed in young adult naive repertoires, while no such trend was observed in memory repertoires. A weaker excess of twin sharing was found in beta out-of-frame sequences because the signal-to-noise ratio was lowered by fewer shared sequences. Zero-insertion analyses could be partly confounded by invariant T cells such as MAIT and iNKT, although diverse VJ usage argued against such confounding for most clonotypes.

All donors were healthy Caucasians. The twin cohort comprised three pairs of female monozygotic twins, all aged about 18 to 29 years. RNA for TCR libraries was isolated from peripheral blood mononuclear cells. The cysteine opens and the phenylalanine closes a CDR3 of 18 amino acids. Of all the DNA, just the CDR3 is kept, 54 bases in frame from base 1. The germline V gene supplies CDR1 MNHEY and CDR2 SVGEGT. The germline V and J ends show losses of 0 bases and 7 bases respectively, and no gene match explains 15 bases of the junction. This clonotype was recorded a few times. The antigen it binds to is not known. The sample holds no much larger clone one base away, and base qualities are not on file. These sequences were also reported in another study, on yellow fever vaccine responses in identical twins. The second publication reports: The authors reported that the T cell response to vaccination in identical twins appeared partly convergent and partly personalized. In the study, vaccine-responding T cell clones were precisely tracked in identical twins.

The chain links TRBV6-2 or TRBV6-3 with TRBJ2-1; 7 junctional bases match TRBD2. The specimen sequenced was PBMCs. The TCR comes from a woman in her late teens or twenties in good health. Read as DNA, the sequence is TGTGCCAGCAGTTACTCGTTAGTTTCGGCGGGAGTTATTAATGAGCAGTTCTTC. Translated, it gives CASSYSLVSAGVINEQFF.